Below, 11 T cell receptor beta chains from the same sample are listed, as sequenced in a study of immune evolution from preneoplasia to lung adenocarcinoma. Libraries were prepared by immunoSEQ multiplex PCR; TCRdb keeps only in-frame clonotypes and omits some of them. The sample holds approximately 6,600 clones, 70% to 80% seen once. The sample taken for sequencing was FFPE minimally invasive lung adenocarcinoma tissue. All receptors come from a person aged 60-80 years with lung adenocarcinoma.

The chain employs TRBV5-5 and TRBJ2-7; 12 positions match TRBD2. CDR3 length equals 18 residues. Germline V CDR1 and CDR2: SGHKS, YYEKEE (reference sequence). The J segment lost 3 bases and the V segment lost 0 bases, leaving 10 bases of the junction unmatched. This CDR3 reads CASSLEGASGGVGYEQYF. The CDR3 DNA is TGTGCCAGCAGCTTGGAAGGCGCTAGCGGGGGGGTGGGCTACGAGCAGTACTTC.

The chain is built from TRBV11-2 and TRBJ2-5; a weak D match, TRBD1 (5 bases). This CDR3 spans 15 amino acids. Per the germline V gene, CDR1 is SGHAT and CDR2 is FQNNGV. V was pared by 0 bases and J by 4 bases, with 12 bases between. CDR3 coding DNA: TGTGCCAGCAGCTTAGATGCTGGCAGGGCAGAGACCCAGTACTTC. Translation gives CASSLDAGRAETQYF.

In its sample, this clone was seen once. V usage is TRBV13 and J usage is TRBJ2-7; possibly TRBD2 for D (5 bases). Germline-derived CDR1 and CDR2 are PRHDT and FYEKMQ (reference sequence). The V end lost 4 bases, the J end lost 3 bases, and 10 bases lay between the germline ends. The CDR3 has 13 amino acids. The CDR3 DNA is TGTGCCAGCAGCTCCGGACTGTACTACGAGCAGTACTTC. Translated: CASSSGLYYEQYF. The complete variable domain, with remaining parts taken from reference TRBV13 and TRBJ2-7, reads AAGVIQSPRHLIKEKRETATLKCYPIPRHDTVYWYQQGPGQDPQFLISFYEKMQSDKGSIPDRFSAQQFSDYHSELNMSSLELGDSALYFCASSSGLYYEQYFGPGTRLTVT.

J is TRBJ2-1 and V is TRBV5-1, with D perhaps TRBD2 (5 bases). Germline V CDR1 and CDR2: SGHRS, YFSETQ. V was cut by 1 base and J by 4 bases, with 9 bases left in between. The CDR3 runs 14 residues. CDR3 loop: CASSLSGGYNEQFF. CDR3 bases: TGCGCCAGCAGCTTGAGCGGCGGATACAATGAGCAGTTCTTC.

This clone was picked up one time. The V gene is TRBV19, the J gene TRBJ2-7, with TRBD1 as a possible D gene (5 bases). V lost 7 bases to trimming and J lost 3 bases, with 16 bases between them. The CDR3 runs to 14 residues. Germline V gives CDR1 LNHDA, CDR2 SQIVND (reference sequence). CDR3 sequence (DNA): TGTGCCAGTACCCCAGGGTTGTGGGGCTACGAGCAGTACTTC. Protein product: CASTPGLWGYEQYF.

CDR3 protein: CATSRSDRDEQYF. In DNA form, the CDR3 reads TGTGCCACCAGCAGATCGGACAGGGACGAGCAGTACTTC. The V gene is TRBV15, the J gene TRBJ2-7; 8 bases align to TRBD1. In germline, CDR1 is LNHNV, CDR2 YYDKDF (reference sequence). Trimming cost V 2 bases and J 5 bases; bases outside gene matches: 2. CDR3 length equals 13 residues.

This clone was found a few times. This chain uses TRBV20-1 with TRBJ1-1; TRBD1 matches 7 bases. The CDR3 runs 11 residues. Trimming removed 6 bases from V and 9 bases from J; junction bases left unmatched: 7. Germline V gene lookup returns CDR1 DFQATT and CDR2 SNEGSKA (reference sequence). The CDR3 region is CSAERDSKAFF. The CDR3 DNA reads TGCAGTGCCGAACGGGACAGCAAAGCTTTCTTT.

CDR3 region: CASSSRQGGYGYTF. Written as DNA, the CDR3 is TGTGCCAGTAGTTCCCGACAGGGCGGCTATGGCTACACCTTC. This rearrangement joins TRBV19 to TRBJ1-2; 7 nucleotides align to TRBD1. The V gene's germline CDR1 is LNHDA and CDR2 SQIVND (reference sequence). J was trimmed by 4 bases and V by 5 bases; bases with no gene match: 7. This CDR3 spans 14 amino acids.

The CDR3 protein is CASSPHRDNEQFF. CDR3 sequence (DNA): TGTGCCAGCTCACCGCACCGAGACAATGAGCAGTTCTTC. The J gene is TRBJ2-1, the V gene TRBV18; unclear D gene. Trimming took 3 bases from V and 5 from J, leaving 8 bases between them. Per the germline V gene, CDR1 is KGHSH and CDR2 is LQKENI. This CDR3 has 13 residues.

A few counts support this clone. The chain uses TRBV10-3 and TRBJ2-7; no firm D call. The CDR3 is made up of 15 amino acids. Trimming removed 3 bases at V and 2 bases at J, with 14 bases between. The germline V gene has CDR1 ENHRY and CDR2 SYGVKD. The DNA for the CDR3 is TGTGCCATCAGTGATAGTAGGTCTGCCACCTACGAGCAGTACTTC. Translating gives CAISDSRSATYEQYF.

This clone was counted once. V usage is TRBV6-5 and J usage is TRBJ1-1; weak D call: TRBD1 (5 bases). Trimming cost V 2 bases and J 10 bases, with 17 bases left between them. The CDR3 loop spans 14 amino acids. Per germline, CDR1 MNHEY and CDR2 SVGAGI. Here the CDR3 reads CASSYGQDLGRAFF. CDR3 coding DNA: TGTGCCAGCAGTTACGGCCAGGATTTGGGGCGAGCTTTCTTT.